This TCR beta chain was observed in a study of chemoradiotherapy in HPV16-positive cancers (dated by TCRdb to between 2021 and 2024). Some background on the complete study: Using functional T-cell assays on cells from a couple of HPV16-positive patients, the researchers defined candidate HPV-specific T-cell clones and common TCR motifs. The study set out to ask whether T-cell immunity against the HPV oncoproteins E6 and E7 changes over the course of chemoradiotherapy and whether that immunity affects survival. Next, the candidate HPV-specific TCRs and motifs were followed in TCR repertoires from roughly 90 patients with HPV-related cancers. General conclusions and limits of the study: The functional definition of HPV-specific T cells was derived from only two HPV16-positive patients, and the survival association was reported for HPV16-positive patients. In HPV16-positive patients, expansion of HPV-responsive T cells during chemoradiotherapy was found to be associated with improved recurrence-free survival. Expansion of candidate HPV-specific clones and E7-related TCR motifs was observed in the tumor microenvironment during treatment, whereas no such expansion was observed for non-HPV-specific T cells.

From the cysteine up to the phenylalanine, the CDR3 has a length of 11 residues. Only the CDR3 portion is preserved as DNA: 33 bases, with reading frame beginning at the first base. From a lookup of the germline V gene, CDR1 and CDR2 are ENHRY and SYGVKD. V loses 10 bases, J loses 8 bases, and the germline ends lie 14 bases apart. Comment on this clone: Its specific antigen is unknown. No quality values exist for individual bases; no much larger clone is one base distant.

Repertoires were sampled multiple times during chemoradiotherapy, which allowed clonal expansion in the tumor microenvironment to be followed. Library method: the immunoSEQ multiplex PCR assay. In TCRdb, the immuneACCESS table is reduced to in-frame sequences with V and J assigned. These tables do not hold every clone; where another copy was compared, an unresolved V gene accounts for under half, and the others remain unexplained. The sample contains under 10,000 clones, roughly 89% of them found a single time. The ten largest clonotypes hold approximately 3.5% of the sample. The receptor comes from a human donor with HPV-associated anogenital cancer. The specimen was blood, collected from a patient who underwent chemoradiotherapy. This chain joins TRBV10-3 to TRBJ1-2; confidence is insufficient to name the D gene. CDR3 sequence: CATGRTEGYTF. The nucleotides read TGTGCCACTGGACGGACGGAGGGCTACACCTTC.